This is a list of T cell receptor beta chains from one sample in a study of patients and donors after allogeneic stem cell transplantation. TCRdb processed the RT-PCR reads anew with MiXCR; each CDR3 protein has one entry. Among 150,000 to 200,000 distinct CDR3 sequences listed, about 29% were seen once. The sequencing sample was made of blood, either unsorted or a sorted T cell fraction (not recorded which). These receptors all stem from a human donor who was either an allogeneic HSCT recipient or a stem cell or donor lymphocyte infusion donor (not recorded which). It is not recorded whose cells these are; they may come from a transplant donor. Both conserved end residues are part of each CDR3. The D gene is left open where the match is weak. Rows give clone size only sometimes, using once, few, many, or a class for an expanded clone.

.,.,TRBV20-1,TRBJ2-7,TGCAGTGCTAGTTGGAGTCCCTACGAGCAGTACTTC,CSASWSPYEQYF
.,.,TRBV27,TRBJ2-1,TGTGCCAGCAGTTTATTTCGGCAGAGCTCCTACAATGAGCAGTTCTTC,CASSLFRQSSYNEQFF
.,few,TRBV10-3,TRBJ2-1,TGTGCCATCAGTATGAGGACGGACTATAGGGATGAGCAGTTCTTC,CAISMRTDYRDEQFF
TRBD1,few,TRBV7-9,TRBJ2-1,TGTGCCAGCAGCTTAGGGACAGGTTACAATGAGCAGTTCTTC,CASSLGTGYNEQFF
TRBD1,.,TRBV5-5,TRBJ2-1,TGTGCCAGCAGCTTGTGGACAGGGCGCAATGAGCAGTTCTTC,CASSLWTGRNEQFF
TRBD2,.,TRBV9,TRBJ2-7,TGTGCCAGCAGCACCGGACTAGGTGCATACGAGCAGTACTTC,CASSTGLGAYEQYF
TRBD1,.,TRBV2,TRBJ2-3,TGTGCCAGCTGTGGGACAGATGTTAGCACAGATACGCAGTATTTT,CASCGTDVSTDTQYF
.,.,TRBV12-3/TRBV12-4,TRBJ2-3,TGTGCCAGCAGTACCGGGCAGAAAGATACAGATACGCAGTATTTT,CASSTGQKDTDTQYF
.,few,TRBV7-6,TRBJ1-2,TGTGCCAGCAGCTTAGTTGGGGGATTAAGGACTAACTATGGCTACACCTTC,CASSLVGGLRTNYGYTF
TRBD2,.,TRBV20-1,TRBJ2-2,TGCAGTGCCCGGACTAGCTTGAACACCGGGGAGCTGTTTTTT,CSARTSLNTGELFF
.,few,TRBV5-1,TRBJ1-5,TGCGCCAGCAGCTTGTTTGAGGGCGGTCAGCCCCAGCATTTT,CASSLFEGGQPQHF
.,.,TRBV29-1,TRBJ2-3,TGCAGCGTTTGTACAGGGTCATCGGCAGATACGCAGTATTTT,CSVCTGSSADTQYF
TRBD1,.,TRBV28,TRBJ1-2,TGTGCCAGCAGTTTTGGGACAGGGGGCGCGAGAGGCTACACCTTC,CASSFGTGGARGYTF
TRBD2,few,TRBV27,TRBJ2-5,TGTGCCAGCAAGGGAGCGGGGTCCCAAGAGACCCAGTACTTC,CASKGAGSQETQYF